This TCR beta chain appears in the sequencing data of a study of blood T cell repertoires in COVID-19. This CDR3 is 16 amino acids long. V shed 5 bases, J shed 3 bases, and the junction held 11 bases outside the gene matches. Per germline, CDR1 MGHDK and CDR2 SYGVNS. In the source study's methods: Estimation of nucleated cell counts relied on the amplification of reference gene primers. Libraries were prepared by immunoSEQ multiplex PCR; TCRdb keeps only in-frame clonotypes and omits some of them. V and J calls and clone size are copied from that table; D and trimming were computed from the DNA. The table has a few hundred thousand clones, around 84% seen once. The participants were between about 18 and 90 years old and came from roughly 24 US areas.

The specimen was PBMCs or T cells enriched from blood (not recorded which). The chain has TRBV25-1 and TRBJ1-1; 8 positions match TRBD1. The TCR sequence derives from a woman in her 40s with acute COVID-19. CDR3: CASSTGLTGAYTEAFF. CDR3 DNA sequence: TGTGCCAGCAGTACCGGATTGACAGGGGCGTACACTGAAGCTTTCTTT.